A single sample is the source of the 29 T cell receptor beta chains below, sequenced in a study of prognosis after radiotherapy for stage I lung cancer. Genomic DNA was subjected to two-round multiplex PCR for amplification of TCR beta CDR3. During first-round PCR, primers specific to each TRBV and TRBJ gene were used. TCRdb fed the multiplex PCR reads into MiXCR, producing one record per CDR3 protein. The sample shows around 15,000 distinct CDR3 sequences, about 50% of them seen only once. The sample was PBMCs, taken before or after stereotactic body radiation therapy (not recorded which). These receptors were obtained from a donor aged 50 or older with non-small cell lung cancer.

In this sample, this clonotype turned up many times. J is TRBJ2-1 and V is TRBV28; possible D gene TRBD1, 6 bases. Trimming cost V 7 bases and J 2 bases, with 12 bases left between them. The CDR3 covers 14 residues. Germline V gene data show CDR1 as MDHEN and CDR2 as SYDVKM. This CDR3 reads CASNTGNAYNEQFF. As DNA, the CDR3 is TGTGCCAGCAACACAGGGAACGCCTACAATGAGCAGTTCTTC.

This clonotype has ten or more counts. The chain joins TRBV2 to TRBJ2-2; 7 bases line up with TRBD1. V gave up 8 bases and J gave up 5 bases; unmatched junction bases: 8. Germline-derived CDR1 and CDR2 are SNHLY and FYNNEI. This CDR3 is built from 14 residues. In DNA, the CDR3 is TGTGCCAGCGCCCCAGGGGGTTTTACCGGGGAGCTGTTTTTT. This encodes CASAPGGFTGELFF.

A single count supports this clonotype. V gene TRBV20-1 combines with J gene TRBJ2-1; 11 nucleotides line up with TRBD2. CDR3 length: 16 residues. The germline gives CDR1 DFQATT, CDR2 SNEGSKA (reference sequence). With 1 base clipped from V and 0 bases from J, the junction kept 2 bases outside the gene matches. CDR3 residues: CSARVTSGASYNEQFF. The CDR3 nucleotides read TGCAGTGCTAGAGTGACTAGCGGGGCCTCCTACAATGAGCAGTTCTTC.

This clonotype has ten or more counts. The chain uses TRBV14 and TRBJ1-4; weak D call: TRBD1 (6 bases). The CDR3 extends over 16 amino acids. V was trimmed by 2 bases and J by 1 base, leaving 11 bases between them. CDR1 is SGHDN, CDR2 FVKESK, per germline. CDR3 loop: CASSQLGRGTNEKLFF. DNA of the CDR3: TGTGCCAGCAGCCAACTTGGCAGGGGAACTAATGAAAAACTGTTTTTT.

This clonotype was recorded many times. J is TRBJ2-5 and V is TRBV30, with D perhaps matching TRBD2 (6 bases). V was trimmed by 3 bases and J by 7 bases, leaving 12 bases between them. Germline loops: CDR1 GTSNPN, CDR2 SVGIG (reference sequence). The CDR3 totals 12 residues. The CDR3 loop is CAWRRVGGTQYF. CDR3 sequence (DNA): TGTGCCTGGAGAAGGGTGGGGGGGACCCAGTACTTC.

The CDR3 region is CASSLGGYSEQFF. The CDR3 nucleotides are TGTGCCAGCAGCTTAGGGGGATACTCTGAGCAGTTCTTC. The V call is TRBV11-2, the J call TRBJ2-1; D ambiguous. CDR3 length: 13 residues. Germline V gives CDR1 SGHAT, CDR2 FQNNGV. The V gene lost 1 base and the J gene lost 9 bases, with 10 bases spanning the gap.

The table lists this clonotype with many counts. The V call is TRBV29-1, the J call TRBJ1-1, with TRBD1 as a possible D gene (5 bases). Deletions cut 3 bases from V and 11 bases from J, with 16 bases between. Germline V gene sequence: CDR1 SQVTM, CDR2 ANQGSEA. The CDR3 runs to 12 residues. CDR3 in amino acids: CSVEKRGTRAFF. CDR3 DNA sequence: TGCAGCGTTGAGAAACGGGGCACGAGGGCTTTCTTT.

On this clonotype itself: Germline and junction disagree at one end, which may indicate a read error. The chain uses TRBV6-5 and TRBJ2-3, with 9 positions matching TRBD2. Per the germline V gene, CDR1 is MNHEY and CDR2 is SVGAGI. The CDR3 is 16 residues long. This CDR3 reads CASSYGCSGSTYTQYF. CDR3 bases: TGTGCCAGCAGTTACGGGTGTAGCGGGAGCACATATACGCAGTATTTT.

This clonotype has at least ten counts. The V and J genes are TRBV20-1 and TRBJ1-1; tentative D call: TRBD1 (5 bases). In germline, CDR1 is DFQATT, CDR2 SNEGSKA (reference sequence). The CDR3 has 13 residues. Trimming took off 3 bases at V and 0 bases at J, with 8 bases between the two ends. Here the CDR3 reads CSASSRVNTEAFF. The DNA for the CDR3 is TGCAGTGCTAGTTCCAGGGTGAACACTGAAGCTTTCTTT.

This clonotype was observed at least ten times. The V and J genes are TRBV2 and TRBJ2-5, with D perhaps TRBD2 (6 bases). V lost 2 bases and J lost 2, with 6 bases in between. The CDR3 is 13 amino acids. Germline V CDR1 and CDR2: SNHLY, FYNNEI. The CDR3 sequence is CASSELAQETQYF. CDR3 sequence (DNA): TGTGCCAGCAGTGAACTAGCGCAAGAGACCCAGTACTTC.

A remark on this clonotype: A far larger clone is one base from this, pointing to a likely read error. This chain's CDR3 is CASSYRDRSLSREQYF. The CDR3 DNA follows: TGTGCCAGCAGTTACCGGGACAGGAGCCTCTCTAGGGAGCAGTACTTC. The rearrangement uses TRBV6-5 and TRBJ2-7; 8 nucleotides agree with TRBD1. The CDR3 has 16 residues. The germline gives CDR1 MNHEY, CDR2 SVGAGI. The J segment lost 7 bases and the V segment lost 2 bases, leaving 13 bases of the junction unmatched.

Notes on this clonotype: One base away lies a much larger clone, so this may be a sequencing read error. This chain uses TRBV28 with TRBJ1-4; D is undetermined. The ends were cut back, 6 bases at V and 3 bases at J, with 14 bases in the middle. The germline gives CDR1 MDHEN, CDR2 SYDVKM. The CDR3 runs 15 residues. The CDR3 is CASSERGWANEKLFF. CDR3 nucleotides: TGTGCCAGCAGCGAACGGGGATGGGCTAATGAAAAACTGTTTTTT.

Regarding this clonotype: A much larger clone is a single base away; this may be a read error. The V call is TRBV6-1, the J call TRBJ2-5; tentative D call: TRBD2 (6 bases). Trimming took 6 bases from V and 4 from J, leaving 18 bases between them. The CDR3 length is 15 residues. Germline-derived CDR1 and CDR2 are MNHNS and SASEGT. The CDR3 here is CASRNQRLVGETQYF. Written as DNA, the CDR3 is TGTGCCAGCAGAAACCAGAGACTAGTAGGAGAGACCCAGTACTTC.

In regard to this clonotype: It is likely a read error: a sequence one base away is far more abundant. The CDR3, as DNA: TGTGCCTGGAGTGTATACGCTGTGGGTGAGCAGTACTTC. It encodes CAWSVYAVGEQYF. The genes are TRBV30 and TRBJ2-7; no clear D. Between the trimmed V and J ends, which lost 0 bases and 7 bases, there was a span of 13 bases. CDR3 length: 13 residues. Germline-derived CDR1 and CDR2 are GTSNPN and SVGIG (reference sequence).

This clonotype was found many times. The chain has TRBV5-6 and TRBJ2-5; 8 positions agree with TRBD1. Germline V lookup: CDR1 SGHDT, CDR2 YYEEEE. V shed 6 bases, J shed 1 base, and the junction held 14 bases outside the gene matches. CDR3 length: 17 residues. CDR3 loop: CASNRDRSKESQETQYF. CDR3 coding DNA: TGTGCCAGCAACAGGGACAGGAGCAAAGAATCCCAAGAGACCCAGTACTTC. Full variable domain (outside the CDR3, taken from reference TRBV5-6 and TRBJ2-5): DAGVTQSPTHLIKTRGQQVTLRCSPKSGHDTVSWYQQALGQGPQFIFQYYEEEERQRGNFPDRFSGHQFPNYSSELNVNALLLGDSALYLCASNRDRSKESQETQYFGPGTRLLVL.

In the case of this clonotype: This probably arose from a read error, given a far larger clone one base away. This chain connects TRBV6-8 to TRBJ1-2; D not certain. CDR3 length: 15 amino acids. The germline CDR1 and CDR2 sequences are MNHGY and SAAAGT. For the CDR3, the DNA is TGTGTCAGCAGAGCACAACCCCAAGGTCTGGGAGGCTACACCTTC. This gives the protein CVSRAQPQGLGGYTF.

The rearrangement links TRBV12-3 or TRBV12-4 to TRBJ2-7, with 7 bases lining up with TRBD2. The CDR3 runs 15 residues. V gave up 3 bases and J gave up 4 bases; unmatched junction bases: 9. CDR3 sequence: CASSFRPSGDYEQYF. The CDR3 DNA sequence: TGTGCCAGCAGTTTCCGCCCTAGCGGAGATTACGAGCAGTACTTC.

The chain is built from TRBV20-1 and TRBJ1-1; D remains unclear. CDR1 is DFQATT, CDR2 SNEGSKA, per germline (reference sequence). The CDR3 spans 14 residues. Trimming pared 2 bases from V and 0 bases from J, leaving 10 bases between. The CDR3 protein is CSARQTYMNTEAFF. CDR3 DNA sequence: TGCAGTGCTAGACAGACGTACATGAACACTGAAGCTTTCTTT.

On this clonotype: The junction shows a germline mismatch at one end, possibly a read error. The chain employs TRBV28 and TRBJ1-5, with D possibly matching TRBD1 (5 bases). This CDR3 region has 12 residues. CDR1 and CDR2 (germline): MDHEN, SYDVKM. The CDR3 loop is CVSRVGNQPQHF. CDR3 in DNA: TGTGTCAGCAGGGTGGGCAATCAGCCCCAGCATTTT.

There are many counts of this clonotype. V and J are TRBV20-1 and TRBJ2-7; tentative D call: TRBD1 (5 bases). The ends were cut back, 2 bases at V and 5 bases at J, with 13 bases in the middle. This CDR3 comprises 13 residues. Per germline, CDR1 DFQATT and CDR2 SNEGSKA (reference sequence). Written as DNA, the CDR3 is TGCAGTGCTAGAAGATCCAGGGCGGACGAGCAGTACTTC. Its protein product is CSARRSRADEQYF.

At least ten counts were recorded for this clonotype. CDR3 sequence reads: CASVRDRGYEQYF. CDR3 in DNA: TGTGCCAGCGTCCGGGACAGGGGATACGAGCAGTACTTC. V usage is TRBV25-1 and J usage is TRBJ2-7, with TRBD1 identical over 10 bases. J gave up 4 bases and V 8 bases, and 5 bases lay outside the gene matches. The CDR3 has 13 amino acids. CDR1 MGHDK and CDR2 SYGVNS come from the germline V gene.

The gene calls are TRBV5-1 and TRBJ2-5, with 8 bases matching TRBD2. Losses at the gene ends were 9 bases for V and 2 bases for J; bases not matched to a gene: 9. There are 14 residues in the CDR3. Germline V gene lookup returns CDR1 SGHRS and CDR2 YFSETQ. CDR3 protein: CAIHSGGRQETQYF. The CDR3, as DNA: TGCGCCATTCACTCGGGGGGGCGGCAAGAGACCCAGTACTTC.

This clonotype was observed many times. This chain connects TRBV11-3 to TRBJ2-1; 15 bases fit TRBD2. The CDR3 extends over 15 amino acids. V was clipped by 3 bases and J by 7 bases; unmatched bases: 1. Germline CDR1 is SGHNT and CDR2 is YENEEA. CDR3: CASSFGTSGRNEQFF. The CDR3 nucleotides are TGTGCCAGCAGCTTCGGGACTAGCGGGAGGAATGAGCAGTTCTTC.

There are many counts of this clonotype. The V call is TRBV5-1, the J call TRBJ2-7; D possibly uses TRBD1 or TRBD2 (5 bases each). This CDR3 comprises 14 residues. The germline V gene has CDR1 SGHRS and CDR2 YFSETQ. Trimming stripped 4 bases from V and 0 bases from J, with 11 bases between. The CDR3 region has the DNA TGCGCCAGCAGCAGGGACGGAACCTCCTACGAGCAGTACTTC. Translating gives CASSRDGTSYEQYF. Supplemented by reference TRBV5-1 and TRBJ2-7, the full variable domain reads KAGVTQTPRYLIKTRGQQVTLSCSPISGHRSVSWYQQTPGQGLQFLFEYFSETQRNKGNFPGRFSGRQFSNSRSEMNVSTLELGDSALYLCASSRDGTSYEQYFGPGTRLTVT.

This clonotype was detected ten times or more. This chain joins TRBV5-1 and TRBJ2-3; D gene unclear. The V end lost 0 bases, the J end lost 2 bases, and 7 bases lay between the germline ends. CDR1 SGHRS and CDR2 YFSETQ come from the germline V gene. CDR3 length equals 14 residues. In DNA form, the CDR3 reads TGCGCCAGCAGCTTGGGACTTTACACAGATACGCAGTATTTT. This encodes CASSLGLYTDTQYF.

This clonotype occurred many times. The chain has TRBV4-1 and TRBJ2-7; TRBD1 agrees at 10 bases. Losses at the gene ends were 4 bases for V and 2 bases for J; bases not matched to a gene: 5. The CDR3 totals 15 residues. Germline assignment: CDR1 MGHRA and CDR2 YSYEKL. CDR3 amino acids: CASSLSGTGAYEQYF. The CDR3, as DNA: TGCGCCAGCAGCCTCTCCGGGACAGGGGCCTACGAGCAGTACTTC.

This clonotype has at least ten counts. V usage is TRBV20-1 and J usage is TRBJ1-5; 10 bases map to TRBD1. In germline, CDR1 is DFQATT, CDR2 SNEGSKA (reference sequence). Losses at the gene ends were 3 bases for V and 0 bases for J; bases not matched to a gene: 2. The CDR3 is made up of 15 amino acids. The CDR3 DNA reads as TGCAGTGCTAGGGACAGGGGGATTAGCAATCAGCCCCAGCATTTT. Its protein is CSARDRGISNQPQHF.

This clonotype was counted ten times or more. V and J are TRBV5-4 and TRBJ2-7, with 7 bases lining up with TRBD1. The CDR3 is 14 residues long. J lost 6 bases, V lost 4 bases, and 10 bases had no gene match. Looked up from germline, CDR1 is SGHNT and CDR2 is YYREEE (reference sequence). The CDR3 protein is CASSRGQLSREQYF. The CDR3 bases are TGTGCCAGCAGCCGGGGACAGCTGTCCCGCGAGCAGTACTTC.

Note on this clonotype: Given a far larger clone just one base away, this is likely a sequencing read error. J is TRBJ2-7 and V is TRBV6-4; possibly TRBD1 or TRBD2 for D (6 bases each). Per the germline V gene, CDR1 is MRHNA and CDR2 is SNTAGT. V gave up 7 bases and J gave up 7 bases, with 17 bases separating them. The CDR3 runs 13 residues. CDR3 protein: CASIYSGAREQYF. For the CDR3, the DNA is TGTGCCAGCATTTACTCGGGGGCAAGAGAGCAGTACTTC.